This TCR beta chain was sequenced in a study of blood T cell repertoires in COVID-19. Study-wide context: The United States, Italy and Spain supplied acute and convalescent COVID-19 samples.

In the authors' methods: Counts of nucleated cells, estimated from reference gene primer amplification, were obtained. Method: immunoSEQ multiplex PCR; TCRdb's copy keeps in-frame clones and lacks some. Clonal size and the V and J genes are those of that table, whereas D and trimming came from the DNA. The repertoire holds about 85,000 clones, more than 85% seen once, with roughly 2.3% in the top ten. The CDR3 sequence is 19 residues long. J lost 1 base, V lost 3 bases, and 11 bases had no gene match. Per germline, CDR1 SGDLS and CDR2 YYNGEE. The receptor comes from a human donor with active COVID-19. The donor label of this sample is uncertain. This sequence joins TRBV9 and TRBJ1-6, with 9 bases fitting TRBD1. Material: peripheral blood. This CDR3 reads CASSAPGQGIGSYNSPLHF. CDR3 bases: TGTGCCAGCAGCGCTCCGGGACAGGGAATTGGGTCCTATAATTCACCCCTCCACTTT.